This T cell receptor beta chain was sequenced in a study of cytomegalovirus exposure and HLA in healthy donors. In the PCR, 60 Vbeta and 13 Jbeta primers were used. Generated by immunoSEQ multiplex PCR, the TCRdb table keeps only in-frame clones and is missing some. The sample lists about 190,000 clones; 81% were seen once. General study points: A missense variant in DCLRE1C was later tied to TCR beta V- and J-gene trimming. Most CMV-associated TCR beta chains were later found to appear HLA-restricted. When the data were analyzed later, several of the most significant clusters appeared to be linked to common viral pathogens. A later analysis showed TCR association rates differing by HLA locus, peaking at DRB1 and lowest at HLA-C.

In this sample, this clone turned up once. The target antigen is unknown. The source of this sequence is a man aged 50 to 60 in good health and CMV-seronegative. Material: PBMCs.

CDR3 in DNA: TGTGCCAGCAGTTACTCGCCAGGTTCTAACTATGGCTACACCTTC. Residues: CASSYSPGSNYGYTF. This sequence joins TRBV6-6 and TRBJ1-2; D gene ambiguous. Germline V gene sequence: CDR1 MNHNY, CDR2 SVGAGI (reference sequence). The V and J ends lost 0 bases and 0 bases respectively, with 8 bases between them. The CDR3 length is 15 residues.